This T cell receptor (beta chain) appears in the sequencing data of a study of control samples from healthy donors and cancer patients. Trimming took 5 bases from V and 5 from J; bases not matched to a gene: 5. The CDR3 has 13 amino acids. The germline CDR1 and CDR2 sequences are SEHNR and FQNEAQ (reference sequence). Using immunoSEQ multiplex PCR, the repertoire was profiled, and TCRdb retains in-frame clones only, with some absent. Of 150,000 or so clones listed, almost 90% are singletons. V is TRBV7-9 and J is TRBJ1-1; 7 bases match TRBD1. The sequenced sample was blood. The receptor's source is a man between 18 and 35 years old in good health. In DNA form, the CDR3 reads TGTGCCAGCAGCCACAGGGGAGGGACTGAAGCTTTCTTT. It specifies CASSHRGGTEAFF.